This TCR beta chain was recovered during a study of blood T cell repertoires in COVID-19. Study-level information: Acute and convalescent COVID-19 samples came from the United States, Italy and Spain. PBMCs, B-cell-depleted T cells, or T cells provided the cDNA or gDNA that made up the material.

In the authors' methods: Estimates of nucleated cell counts were drawn from the amplification of reference gene primers. Method: immunoSEQ multiplex PCR; TCRdb's copy keeps in-frame clones and lacks some. V and J calls and clone size are as listed in that table; D and trimming were resolved from the DNA. The sample shows around 180,000 clones, roughly 80% of them seen only once. V was pared by 2 bases and J by 4 bases, with 8 bases between. This CDR3 is 13 amino acids long. CDR1 MNHEY and CDR2 SVGEGT come from the germline V gene. The clonotype was recovered from a man aged 55 to 70 with active or convalescent COVID-19. This chain connects TRBV6-2 or TRBV6-3 to TRBJ1-2; D is unclear. Sequencing was performed on peripheral blood. For the CDR3, the DNA is TGTGCCAGCAGTTACGGGAGGACCTATGGCTACACCTTC. Its protein product is CASSYGRTYGYTF.